These 20 T cell receptor delta chains share one sample of origin, sequenced in a study of DNA immune sequencing with unique molecular identifiers. Genomic DNA underwent 32-plex PCR targeting all 8 TRDV and 4 TRDJ genes. The library had 12-nucleotide UMIs introduced over roughly 3 barcoding cycles, then a second adapter PCR. TCRdb called clones from the multiplex PCR reads again using CATT. The data show about 2,200 delta-chain clones, more than 9.5% seen once. The sample comprised gamma-delta T cells enriched from blood buffy coat, or unenriched PBMCs (not recorded which). The source of these receptors is a human donor in good health.

In the case of this clone: A far larger clone is just one base off, so this is likely a read error. The same CDR3 can be traced to other DNA sequences in this sample. The CDR3 DNA is TGTGCCTGTGACACCGGGGGATACGACGCTTGGGACACCCGACAGATGTTTTTC. Encoded protein: CACDTGGYDAWDTRQMFF. The gene calls are TRDV2 and TRDJ3, with 10 positions matching TRDD3. Germline values: CDR1 GEAIGNYY, CDR2 EKD. V lost 0 bases and J lost 4; bases outside the gene matches: 5. There are 18 residues in the CDR3.

A remark on this clone: A far more abundant clone sits one base away, making this likely a read error. The same CDR3 also results from other DNA sequences found in this sample. The genes are TRDV2 and TRDJ1; 7 bases align to TRDD3. The ends lost 0 bases at V and 3 bases at J; junction bases unmatched: 15. This CDR3 is built from 18 residues. CDR1 is GEAIGNYY and CDR2 is EKD in the germline V gene. The CDR3 DNA reads TGTGCCTGTGACACCGTATCCGGGGGATCCCTAGTGCCCGATAAACTCATCTTT. Residues: CACDTVSGGSLVPDKLIF.

In regard to this clone: For this DNA, TCRdb reports the protein of a much larger clone, which diverges at residue 18, most likely from a read error; the protein presented here is translated directly from the DNA. The chain recombines TRDV2 with TRDJ3, with D possibly being TRDD3 (5 bases). The CDR3 covers 20 residues. Germline CDR1 and CDR2: GEAIGNYY and EKD. CDR3 region: CACDTLGTTNGSWDTRQIFF. CDR3 in DNA: TGTGCCTGTGACACCTTGGGGACCACGAACGGCTCCTGGGACACCCGACAGATATTTTTC.

This clone has only a few counts. A far larger clone is off by one base, so a read error is likely. The chain combines TRDV2 with TRDJ1, with D perhaps being TRDD2 or TRDD3 (7 bases each). V was cut by 3 bases and J by 1 base, with 23 bases left in between. Germline lookup yields CDR1 GEAIGNYY and CDR2 EKD. There are 18 residues in the CDR3. The CDR3 DNA is TGTGCCTGTGACGGGCAGATTCCTACTCTGGGGGGCACCGATAAACTCATCTTT. As protein: CACDGQIPTLGGTDKLIF.

This clone was counted only a few times. This likely reflects a read error, since a far larger clone is one base away. Other DNA sequences in this specimen translate into the identical CDR3. The chain employs TRDV2 and TRDJ1; D not resolved. Germline V gene data show CDR1 as GEAIGNYY and CDR2 as EKD. The CDR3 spans 17 residues. CDR3 sequence reads: CACDPVASGPYTDKLIF. DNA for the CDR3: TGTGCCTGTGACCCTGTGGCATCAGGCCCGTACACCGACAAACTCATCTTT.

Here the J gene is TRDJ1 and the V gene is not called; the table assigns TRDD3, which was not confirmed against the DNA. This CDR3 comprises 18 residues. CDR3 sequence reads: CALGEKRTGGYRGDKLIF. CDR3 coding DNA: TGTGCTCTTGGGGAAAAACGTACTGGGGGATACAGGGGCGATAAACTCATCTTT.

This clone was counted between two and nine times. The protein given by TCRdb reflects a much larger clone and differs at residue 14 from this DNA's translation, likely from a read error; the protein shown is the DNA's translation. J is TRDJ1 and V is TRDV2; 9 bases map to TRDD3. This CDR3 has 20 residues. J gave up 1 base and V 4 bases, and 21 bases lay outside the gene matches. Per the germline V gene, CDR1 is GEAIGNYY and CDR2 is EKD. CDR3 protein: CACDNLGTGGYRTCTDKLIF. In DNA form, the CDR3 reads TGTGCCTGTGATAACCTTGGTACGGGGGGATACCGTACTTGCACCGATAAACTCATCTTT.

Points on this clone: This may be a read error, as it is one base from a much larger clone. The chain combines TRDV1 with TRDJ1; the match to TRDD3 covers 7 bases. Because TCRdb records no J gene, it was assigned here through a match of the DNA to germline. The germline gives CDR1 TSWWSYY, CDR2 QGS. With 2 bases clipped from V and 7 bases from J, the junction kept 31 bases outside the gene matches. This CDR3 is 22 amino acids long. The chain's CDR3 is CALGEIINIATYWGPDGVKLIF. The CDR3 bases are TGTGCTCTTGGGGAAATCATAAACATTGCTACGTACTGGGGACCGGACGGGGTTAAACTCATCTTT.

No V gene call was produced; the J gene was TRDJ1; the listed D gene, TRDD3, was not tested against the DNA. The CDR3 runs to 18 residues. Here the CDR3 DNA reads TGTGCTCTTGGGGAACTATCTTCCTACACGGTACTGGGGGGGAAACTCATCTTT. Its protein product is CALGELSSYTVLGGKLIF.

Concerning this clone itself: This DNA's translation and the protein TCRdb lists, from a much larger clone, do not match at residue 12, likely due to a read error; the protein shown is translated from the DNA. The same CDR3 is also encoded by other DNA sequences in this sample. The rearrangement joins TRDV2 to TRDJ1, with 12 bases identical to TRDD3. CDR1 and CDR2 (germline): GEAIGNYY, EKD. The CDR3 is made up of 16 amino acids. The CDR3 DNA is TGTGCCTGTGACAAGCTGGGGGATACGCAGGCCGAAAAACTCATCTTT. Residues: CACDKLGDTQAEKLIF.

V usage is TRDV1 and J usage is TRDJ1, with D maybe TRDD2 (7 bases). The J gene comes from matching the DNA to germline here; TCRdb lacks it. Germline V gives CDR1 TSWWSYY, CDR2 QGS. The length of the CDR3 is 22 residues. The germline V and J ends were trimmed by 2 bases and 1 base, with 32 bases remaining between them. The CDR3 loop reads CALGEFPLPASYWALFTDKLIF. CDR3 DNA: TGTGCTCTTGGGGAATTCCCCCTTCCTGCCTCGTACTGGGCTTTATTCACCGATAAACTCATCTTT.

The DNA for the CDR3 is TGTGCTCTTGGGGAACTAGACTCTTCCCGGGCTTGGGGGATTTTGCCCGATAAACTCATCTTT. It codes for CALGELDSSRAWGILPDKLIF. The chain combines TRDV1 with TRDJ1; TRDD3 matches 8 bases. TCRdb supplies no J gene; here it was assigned by aligning the nucleotide sequence to germline. J gave up 3 bases and V 0 bases, and 21 bases lay outside the gene matches. CDR3 size: 21 residues. CDR1 TSWWSYY and CDR2 QGS come from the germline V gene.

On this clone itself: TCRdb pairs this DNA with a much larger clone's protein that differs at residue 3, likely a read error; the protein shown was translated from the DNA. No V segment was called; the J segment is TRDJ1; TRDD3, as called in the table, went unchecked against the DNA. The CDR3 has 19 amino acids. The CDR3 loop is CASDTLGGTGGQYTDKLIF. CDR3 coding DNA: TGTGCCAGTGACACCTTGGGGGGTACTGGGGGACAGTACACCGATAAACTCATCTTT.

Regarding this clone: The protein in TCRdb stems from a much larger clone and differs at residue 5 from this DNA's translation, likely a read error; here the protein is translated from the DNA. CDR3 coding DNA: TGTGCCTGTGACGCCGTATCGAACTGGGGGATATCAGACACCGATAAACTCATCTTT. It codes for CACDAVSNWGISDTDKLIF. The J segment is TRDJ1; no V gene was assigned; the table's D gene call, TRDD3, was not cross checked with the DNA. The CDR3 has 19 amino acids.

This clone turned up a few times. This DNA's translation differs at residue 11 from TCRdb's protein, which comes from a much larger clone; a read error is likely, and the protein shown is translated from the DNA. The rearrangement uses TRDV2 and TRDJ1, with 7 positions matching TRDD3. Looked up from germline, CDR1 is GEAIGNYY and CDR2 is EKD. This CDR3 is 15 amino acids long. This chain's CDR3 is CACDLLGTDTNKLIF. CDR3 nucleotides: TGTGCCTGTGACCTACTGGGGACAGACACCAATAAACTCATCTTT.

There are a few counts of this clone. This DNA's translation and the protein TCRdb lists, from a much larger clone, do not match at residue 7, likely due to a read error; the protein shown is translated from the DNA. The chain has TRDV2 and TRDJ1; D call uncertain. The CDR3 sequence is 14 residues long. The germline CDR1 and CDR2 sequences are GEAIGNYY and EKD. Trimming left V 4 bases short and J 0 bases short, with 11 bases between. CDR3 sequence (DNA): TGTGCCTGTGATTCGGTAAAGAACACCGATAAACTCATCTTT. Translation gives CACDSVKNTDKLIF.

There are a few counts of this clone. The translation of this DNA and the TCRdb protein of a much larger clone differ at residue 6, probably owing to a read error; the protein shown here is translated from the DNA. In the same sample, other DNA sequences code for this CDR3. The chain couples TRDV2 to TRDJ3; D gene uncertain. Per the germline V gene, CDR1 is GEAIGNYY and CDR2 is EKD. Trimming stripped 0 bases from V and 0 bases from J, with 17 bases between. CDR3 length: 20 amino acids. The CDR3 coding sequence is TGTGCCTGTGACACCTTCGGGACCACGAACGGCTCCTGGGACACCCGACAGATGTTTTTC. Its translation is CACDTFGTTNGSWDTRQMFF.

A note on this clone: The protein recorded in TCRdb matches a much larger clone and deviates from this DNA's translation at residue 4, suggesting a read error; the protein here is obtained by translating the DNA. This chain joins TRDV2 and TRDJ1, with TRDD3 matching 7 bases. Germline trimming cut 5 bases from V and 0 bases from J; bases unmatched to any gene: 14. CDR3 length: 17 residues. Germline CDR1 GEAIGNYY, CDR2 EKD. CDR3 region: CACGSLLGAPNTDKLIF. CDR3 DNA sequence: TGTGCCTGTGGCTCCCTCCTGGGGGCTCCCAACACCGATAAACTCATCTTT.

This clone was recorded at least ten times. CDR3 coding DNA: TGTGCCTGTGACACCGTCCACCGAAGGAACGATAAACTCATCTTT. Its translation: CACDTVHRRNDKLIF. The chain has TRDV2 and TRDJ1, with D hard to call. CDR3 length: 15 amino acids. V lost 0 bases to trimming and J lost 4 bases, with 14 bases between them. CDR1 and CDR2 from the germline V gene are GEAIGNYY and EKD.

The gene calls are TRDV1 and TRDJ1; 10 nucleotides match TRDD3. The J gene was missing in TCRdb and was found by matching the end of the DNA to germline. The CDR3 is 25 amino acids. Per germline, CDR1 TSWWSYY and CDR2 QGS. V gave up 0 bases and J gave up 1 base; unmatched junction bases: 29. The CDR3: CALGELKYRHRVLVLGDPATDKLIF. CDR3 bases: TGTGCTCTTGGGGAACTAAAATACCGCCATCGGGTGCTCGTACTGGGGGATCCGGCCACCGATAAACTCATCTTT.